The T cell receptor (beta chain) under discussion was sequenced for a study of cytomegalovirus exposure and HLA in healthy donors. This CDR3 is built from 13 residues. CDR1 is GTSNPN, CDR2 SVGIG, per germline (reference sequence). J gave up 0 bases and V 8 bases, and 7 bases lay outside the gene matches. Sequencing used immunoSEQ multiplex PCR; TCRdb keeps in-frame clones, though not all of them. The table lists about 110,000 clones, 70% to 90% of them singletons. The clonotype comes from a woman aged 18-30 years in good health and CMV-seronegative. Sequenced input: PBMCs. The chain links TRBV30 to TRBJ2-7, with TRBD1 matching over 7 bases. CDR3 sequence: CALSRGSSYEQYF. The CDR3, as DNA: TGTGCCCTATCCAGGGGGAGCTCCTACGAGCAGTACTTC. The full variable domain, its missing parts supplied by reference TRBV30 and TRBJ2-7, is SQTIHQWPATLVQPVGSPLSLECTVEGTSNPNLYWYRQAAGRGLQLLFYSVGIGQISSEVPQNLSASRPQDRQFILSSKKLLLSDSGFYLCALSRGSSYEQYFGPGTRLTVT.